The T cell receptor (beta chain) under discussion was sequenced for a study of metastatic and nonmetastatic thyroid tumors (dated by TCRdb to the early 2020s). For context, the study as a whole: Repertoires from peripheral blood and from tumor or nodule tissue samples of malignant and benign thyroid patients were compared. Here is what the overall study found, with its caveats: In both blood and tumor samples, malignant tumors were reported to have significantly higher TCR beta diversity than benign nodules.

This clone turned up a few times. The specificity of this receptor is unknown. Within one base of it there is no much larger clone, and no base qualities were kept. Before undergoing thyroid surgery, none of the patients had been given any kind of treatment. The study retrospectively analysed patient clinical samples collected from the early 2010s to the late 2010s using T-cell receptor beta sequencing. The library relied on PCR. Sequenced using an Illumina HiSeq 4000. High-throughput sequencing was used to profile the CDR3 region of the TCR beta-chain in every patient. Turning to the authors' computational methods: Drawing on CDR3 differences between clinicopathological groups, the researchers built a classifier meant to tell apart patients with distant-metastatic papillary thyroid cancer. The Shannon index was used to measure repertoire diversity, and the Morisita-Horn index was used to measure how similar tumor and blood repertoires were. TCRdb reran the public reads through fastp at Q25 and MiXCR, keeping productive beta chains. The V and J calls and clone size come from TCRdb's table, not from the authors' own analysis. Within this sample are about 28,000 clones, with 20% to 25% of them counted one time only. The ten largest clones represent roughly 15% of the sample.

In the germline V gene, CDR1 corresponds to MNHEY and CDR2 to SVGEGT. From its cysteine to its valine, the CDR3 spans 15 amino acids. Only CDR3 DNA remains: 45 bases, in frame from the first base. Clipping removes 2 bases from V and 0 bases from J, with 4 as the unmatched junction base count. The receptor was derived from a female donor with papillary thyroid cancer or a benign thyroid nodule (not recorded which). Some clones in this sample may be carry-over from other donors' samples. Here the chain combines TRBV6-2 or TRBV6-3 and TRBJ2-7, with 7 bases aligning to TRBD1. Sequencing was carried out using blood. The sequence in DNA is TGTGCCAGCAGTTACGGGACAGAGAGCTCCTACGAGCAGTACGTC. This is translated as CASSYGTESSYEQYV.